A selection of T cell receptor beta chains follows, all from one sample in a study of T cells in Graves' hyperthyroidism and ophthalmopathy. TCRdb re-called the multiplex PCR reads with MiXCR, one entry per CDR3 protein. The sample contains around 100,000 distinct CDR3 sequences, 45% to 50% of which appear only once. The source material was blood. These TCRs come from a man in his forties with Graves' hyperthyroidism. Each CDR3 is given with its conserved first and last residue. A D gene is named only where the DNA matches it firmly. The size field is filled for only some rows; it gives once, few, many or a size class.

J	length	size	D	V	CDR3	DNA
TRBJ2-1	22	few	NA	TRBV6-2/TRBV6-3	CASSYGSGTLRDWTLSYNEQFF	TGTGCCAGCAGTTACGGGTCGGGTACGCTCAGGGACTGGACCCTCTCCTACAATGAGCAGTTCTTC
TRBJ2-7	12	once	NA	TRBV20-1	CSQARVGAEQYF	TGCAGCCAAGCTAGGGTAGGCGCCGAGCAGTACTTC
TRBJ2-7	11	NA	NA	TRBV30	CAWSGEDEQYF	TGTGCCTGGAGTGGAGAGGACGAGCAGTACTTC
TRBJ1-4	13	many	NA	TRBV9	CASSGARDEKLFF	TGTGCCAGCAGCGGAGCCCGAGACGAAAAACTGTTTTTT
TRBJ2-1	15	many	TRBD2	TRBV20-1	CSARVGGGAYNEQFF	TGCAGTGCTAGAGTGGGCGGGGGGGCCTACAATGAGCAGTTCTTC
TRBJ2-7	15	NA	TRBD2	TRBV20-1	CSARGVSGDGYEQYF	TGCAGTGCTAGGGGGGTTAGCGGGGACGGCTACGAGCAGTACTTC
TRBJ1-6	15	NA	NA	TRBV7-3	CASSYRGARLAPLHF	TGTGCCAGCAGCTACCGGGGGGCGCGATTGGCACCCCTCCACTTT
TRBJ1-2	14	many	NA	TRBV7-9	CASSFLTESYGYTF	TGTGCCAGCAGCTTTCTGACAGAGTCCTATGGCTACACCTTC
TRBJ1-1	13	NA	TRBD1	TRBV7-2	CASSLTGKPEAFF	TGTGCCAGCAGCTTGACAGGGAAACCTGAAGCTTTCTTT
TRBJ1-5	14	many	NA	TRBV5-5	CASSRGTDNQPQHF	TGTGCCAGCAGCAGAGGGACCGACAATCAGCCCCAGCATTTT
TRBJ2-1	13	NA	NA	TRBV6-5	CASGSLVKNEHFF	TGTGCCAGTGGGAGCTTGGTTAAGAATGAGCACTTCTTC
TRBJ2-2	14	many	TRBD2	TRBV13	CASLGTSETGELFF	TGTGCCAGTCTAGGGACTAGCGAGACCGGGGAGCTGTTTTTT